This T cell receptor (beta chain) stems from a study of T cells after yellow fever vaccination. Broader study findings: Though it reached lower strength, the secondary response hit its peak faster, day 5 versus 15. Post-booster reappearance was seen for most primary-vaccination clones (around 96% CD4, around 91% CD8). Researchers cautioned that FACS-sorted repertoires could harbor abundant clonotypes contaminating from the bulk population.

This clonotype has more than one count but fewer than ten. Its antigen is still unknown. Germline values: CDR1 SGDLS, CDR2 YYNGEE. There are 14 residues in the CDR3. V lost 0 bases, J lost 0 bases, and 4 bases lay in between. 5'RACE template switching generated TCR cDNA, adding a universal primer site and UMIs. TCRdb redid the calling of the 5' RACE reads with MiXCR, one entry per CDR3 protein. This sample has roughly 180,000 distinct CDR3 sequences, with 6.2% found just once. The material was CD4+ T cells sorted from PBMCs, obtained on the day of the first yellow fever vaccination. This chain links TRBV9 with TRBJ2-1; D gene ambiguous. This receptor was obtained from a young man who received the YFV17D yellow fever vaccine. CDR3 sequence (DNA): TGTGCCAGCAGCGTAGTGAGCTCCTACAATGAGCAGTTCTTC. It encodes CASSVVSSYNEQFF. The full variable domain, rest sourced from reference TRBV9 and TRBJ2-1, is DSGVTQTPKHLITATGQRVTLRCSPRSGDLSVYWYQQSLDQGLQFLIQYYNGEERAKGNILERFSAQQFPDLHSELNLSSLELGDSALYFCASSVVSSYNEQFFGPGTRLTVL.